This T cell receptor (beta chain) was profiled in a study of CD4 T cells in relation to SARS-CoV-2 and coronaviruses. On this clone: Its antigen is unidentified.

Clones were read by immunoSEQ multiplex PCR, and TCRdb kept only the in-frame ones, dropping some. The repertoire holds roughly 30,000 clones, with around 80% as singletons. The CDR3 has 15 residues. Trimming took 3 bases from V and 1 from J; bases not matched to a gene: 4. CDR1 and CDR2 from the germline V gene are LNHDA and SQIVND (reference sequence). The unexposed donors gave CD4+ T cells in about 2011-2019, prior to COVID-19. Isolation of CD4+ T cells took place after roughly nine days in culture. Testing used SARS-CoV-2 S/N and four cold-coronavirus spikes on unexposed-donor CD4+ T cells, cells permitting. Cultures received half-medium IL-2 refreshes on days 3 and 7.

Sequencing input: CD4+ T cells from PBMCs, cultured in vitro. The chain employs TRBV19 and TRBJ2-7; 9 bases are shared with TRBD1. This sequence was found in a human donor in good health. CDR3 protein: CASSIGGTGSYEQYF. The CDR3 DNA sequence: TGTGCCAGTAGTATTGGGGGGACAGGGTCCTACGAGCAGTACTTC.